The clone carrying this T cell receptor (beta chain) was seen ten or more times. Its antigen is currently unknown. The sample comes from a study of T cell responses to AZD1222 COVID-19 vaccine. The study's findings and limits: Within unmutated variant regions lay the reported targets of nearly half of spike-specific TCRs. Repertoires were collected only later (after the peak T cell response had occurred). When two AZD1222 doses had been given, Spike-specific TCR breadth and depth rose. Only a handful of people who got AZD1222 tested seropositive at baseline.

Germline CDR1 is MNHEY and CDR2 is SMNVEV (reference sequence). With 5 bases removed from V and 13 bases from J, the gap between germline ends came to 28 bases. CDR3 size: 16 residues. Measured with immunoSEQ multiplex PCR; TCRdb has only the in-frame clones, and not every one. Here the sample spans some 200,000 clones, almost 95% being singletons. The sequencing here drew on peripheral blood, taken on day 0 of AZD1222 vaccination. The rearrangement uses TRBV27 and TRBJ2-3, with D tentatively TRBD2 (6 bases). The TCR was taken from an adult in good health. The CDR3 region has the DNA TGTGCCAGCAGTCCGAGCCGGGACTCCATTCCCACCCACGAGTATTTT. Protein: CASSPSRDSIPTHEYF.